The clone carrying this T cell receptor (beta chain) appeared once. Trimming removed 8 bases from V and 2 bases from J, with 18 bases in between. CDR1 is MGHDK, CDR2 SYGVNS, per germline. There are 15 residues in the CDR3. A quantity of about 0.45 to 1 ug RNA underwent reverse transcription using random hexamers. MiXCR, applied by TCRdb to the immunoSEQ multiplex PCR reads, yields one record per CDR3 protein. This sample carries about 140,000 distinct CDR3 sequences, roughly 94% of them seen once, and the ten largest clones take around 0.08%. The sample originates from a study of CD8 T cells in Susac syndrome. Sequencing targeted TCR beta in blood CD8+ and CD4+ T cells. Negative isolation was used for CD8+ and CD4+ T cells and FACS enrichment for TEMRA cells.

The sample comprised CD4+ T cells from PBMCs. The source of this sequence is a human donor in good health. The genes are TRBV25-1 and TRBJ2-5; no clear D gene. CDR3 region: CASQSFLTAQETQYF. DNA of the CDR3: TGTGCCAGCCAATCATTTTTGACTGCACAAGAGACCCAGTACTTC.